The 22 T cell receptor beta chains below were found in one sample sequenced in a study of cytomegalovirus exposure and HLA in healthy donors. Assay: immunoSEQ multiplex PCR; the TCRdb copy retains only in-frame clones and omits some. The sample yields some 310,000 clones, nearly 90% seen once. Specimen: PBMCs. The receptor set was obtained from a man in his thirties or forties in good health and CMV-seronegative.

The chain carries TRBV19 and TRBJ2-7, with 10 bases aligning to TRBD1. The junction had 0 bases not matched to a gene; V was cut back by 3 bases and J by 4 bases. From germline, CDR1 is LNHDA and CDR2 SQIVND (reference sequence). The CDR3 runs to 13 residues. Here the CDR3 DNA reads TGTGCCAGTAGTATGGGACAGGGGTACGAGCAGTACTTC. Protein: CASSMGQGYEQYF.

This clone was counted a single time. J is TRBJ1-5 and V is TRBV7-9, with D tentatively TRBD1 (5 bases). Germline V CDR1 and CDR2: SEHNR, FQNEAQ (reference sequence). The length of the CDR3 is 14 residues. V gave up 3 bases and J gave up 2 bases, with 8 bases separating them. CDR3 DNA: TGTGCCAGCAGCTTGGCAGGGCGCAATCAGCCCCAGCATTTT. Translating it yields CASSLAGRNQPQHF.

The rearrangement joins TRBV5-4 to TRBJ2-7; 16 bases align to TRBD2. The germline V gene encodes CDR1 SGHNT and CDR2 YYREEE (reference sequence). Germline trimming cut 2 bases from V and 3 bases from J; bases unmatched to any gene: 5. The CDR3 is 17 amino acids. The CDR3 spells CASSFPGLAGGIYEQYF. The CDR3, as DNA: TGTGCCAGCAGCTTCCCGGGACTAGCGGGGGGGATCTACGAGCAGTACTTC.

CDR3 nucleotide sequence: TGTGCCAGCTCACCCCCTCCCCTAGCTGGGAGCACAGATACGCAGTATTTT. Encoded protein: CASSPPPLAGSTDTQYF. The chain has TRBV18 and TRBJ2-3, with a tentative D call TRBD2 (5 bases). Per the germline V gene, CDR1 is KGHSH and CDR2 is LQKENI. This CDR3 has 17 amino acids. V lost 3 bases and J lost 0, with 16 bases in between.

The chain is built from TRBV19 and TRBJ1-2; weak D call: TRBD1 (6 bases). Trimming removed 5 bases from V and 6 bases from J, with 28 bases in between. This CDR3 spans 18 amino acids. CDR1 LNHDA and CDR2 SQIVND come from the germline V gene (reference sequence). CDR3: CASSHLNRAQVRLDGYTF. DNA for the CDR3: TGTGCCAGTAGTCACCTAAACAGGGCGCAGGTCAGATTGGATGGCTACACCTTC.

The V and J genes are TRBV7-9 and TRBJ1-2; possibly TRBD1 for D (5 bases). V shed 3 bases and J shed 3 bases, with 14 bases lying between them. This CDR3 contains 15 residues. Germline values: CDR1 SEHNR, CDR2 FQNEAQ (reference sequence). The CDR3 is CASSFGAGPYYGYTF. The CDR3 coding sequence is TGTGCCAGCAGCTTCGGTGCAGGGCCGTACTATGGCTACACCTTC.

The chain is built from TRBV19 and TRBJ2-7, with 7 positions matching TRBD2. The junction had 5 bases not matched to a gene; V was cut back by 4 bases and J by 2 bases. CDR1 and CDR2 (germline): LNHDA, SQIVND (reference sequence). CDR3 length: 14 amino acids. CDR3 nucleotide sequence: TGTGCCAGTAGTAATGCCGGGGGGACCTACGAGCAGTACTTC. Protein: CASSNAGGTYEQYF.

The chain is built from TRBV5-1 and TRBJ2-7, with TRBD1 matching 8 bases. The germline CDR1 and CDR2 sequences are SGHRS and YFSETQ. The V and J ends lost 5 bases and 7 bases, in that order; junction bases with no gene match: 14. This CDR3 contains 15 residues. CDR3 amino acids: CASSPLGQGAGEQYF. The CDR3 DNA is TGCGCCAGCAGTCCCCTTGGGCAGGGGGCGGGGGAGCAGTACTTC.

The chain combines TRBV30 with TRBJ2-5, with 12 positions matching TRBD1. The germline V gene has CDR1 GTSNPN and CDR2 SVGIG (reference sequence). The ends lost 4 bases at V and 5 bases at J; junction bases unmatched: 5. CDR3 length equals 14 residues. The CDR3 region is CAWTGTGGRETQYF. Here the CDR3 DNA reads TGTGCCTGGACCGGGACAGGGGGCAGGGAGACCCAGTACTTC.

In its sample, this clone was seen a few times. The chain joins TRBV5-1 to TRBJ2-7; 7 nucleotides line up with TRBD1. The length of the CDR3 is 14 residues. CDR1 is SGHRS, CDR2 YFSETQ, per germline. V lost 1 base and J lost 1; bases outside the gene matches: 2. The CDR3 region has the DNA TGCGCCAGCAGCTTGCAGACAGGGTCCTACGAGCAGTACTTC. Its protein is CASSLQTGSYEQYF.

The CDR3 nucleotides are TGCGCCAGCAGCTTAACAGGAATGCCGAACACTGAAGCTTTCTTT. Translating gives CASSLTGMPNTEAFF. The chain has TRBV5-1 and TRBJ1-1; D perhaps matches TRBD1 (5 bases). Germline lookup yields CDR1 SGHRS and CDR2 YFSETQ. The CDR3 is 15 residues long. The V end was cut by 2 bases, the J end by 1 base, with 12 bases between.

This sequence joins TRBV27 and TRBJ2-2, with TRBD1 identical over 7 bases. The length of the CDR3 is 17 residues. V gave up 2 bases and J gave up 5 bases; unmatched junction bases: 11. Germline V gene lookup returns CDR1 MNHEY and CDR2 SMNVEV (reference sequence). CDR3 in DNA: TGTGCCAGCAGTTTAATCAGGGGGACGACAAAGACCGGGGAGCTGTTTTTT. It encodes CASSLIRGTTKTGELFF.

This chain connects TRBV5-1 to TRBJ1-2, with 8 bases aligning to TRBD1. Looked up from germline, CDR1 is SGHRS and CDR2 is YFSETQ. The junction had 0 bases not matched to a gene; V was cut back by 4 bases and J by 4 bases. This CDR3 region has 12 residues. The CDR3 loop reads CASSGQGYGYTF. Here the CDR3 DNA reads TGCGCCAGCAGCGGACAGGGCTATGGCTACACCTTC. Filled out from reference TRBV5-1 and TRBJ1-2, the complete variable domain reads KAGVTQTPRYLIKTRGQQVTLSCSPISGHRSVSWYQQTPGQGLQFLFEYFSETQRNKGNFPGRFSGRQFSNSRSEMNVSTLELGDSALYLCASSGQGYGYTFGSGTRLTVV.

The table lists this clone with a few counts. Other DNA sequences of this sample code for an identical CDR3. The CDR3 here is CASSPTGSGNTIYF. In DNA, the CDR3 is TGTGCCAGTAGTCCGACAGGCTCTGGAAACACCATATATTTT. The rearrangement uses TRBV19 and TRBJ1-3, with TRBD1 as a possible D gene (6 bases). V lost 5 bases and J 0 bases, leaving 8 bases between the germline ends. Germline loops: CDR1 LNHDA, CDR2 SQIVND (reference sequence). The CDR3 contains 14 residues.

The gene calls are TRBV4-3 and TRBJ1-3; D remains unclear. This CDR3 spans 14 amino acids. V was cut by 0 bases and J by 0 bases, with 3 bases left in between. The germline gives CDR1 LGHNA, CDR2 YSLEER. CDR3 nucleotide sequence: TGCGCCAGCAGCCAAGACTTCTCTGGAAACACCATATATTTT. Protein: CASSQDFSGNTIYF.

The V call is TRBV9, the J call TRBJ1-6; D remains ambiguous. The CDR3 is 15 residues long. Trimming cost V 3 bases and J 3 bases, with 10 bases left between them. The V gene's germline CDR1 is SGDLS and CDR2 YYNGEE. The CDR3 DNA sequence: TGTGCCAGCAGCGCGTTAGGGAGCTATAATTCACCCCTCCACTTT. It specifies CASSALGSYNSPLHF.

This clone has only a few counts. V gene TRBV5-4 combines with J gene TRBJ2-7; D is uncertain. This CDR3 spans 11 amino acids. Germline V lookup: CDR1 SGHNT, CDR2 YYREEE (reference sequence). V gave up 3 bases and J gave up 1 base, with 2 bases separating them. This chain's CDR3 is CASSSSYEQYF. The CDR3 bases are TGTGCCAGCAGCTCATCCTACGAGCAGTACTTC.

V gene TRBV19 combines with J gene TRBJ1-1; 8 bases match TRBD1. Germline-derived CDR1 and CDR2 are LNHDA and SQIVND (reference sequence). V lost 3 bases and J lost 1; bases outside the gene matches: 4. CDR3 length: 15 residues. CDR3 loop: CASSILQGENTEAFF. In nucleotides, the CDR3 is TGTGCCAGTAGTATCCTACAGGGGGAGAACACTGAAGCTTTCTTT.

Here the CDR3 DNA reads TGTGCCAGCTCACCAGAACAGGGGAGAGGGGAAAAACTGTTTTTT. Its protein product is CASSPEQGRGEKLFF. The V and J genes are TRBV18 and TRBJ1-4; TRBD1 matches 7 bases. V shed 2 bases, J shed 8 bases, and the junction held 8 bases outside the gene matches. CDR1 is KGHSH, CDR2 LQKENI, per germline. The CDR3 is 15 amino acids. Full variable domain (outside the CDR3, taken from reference TRBV18 and TRBJ1-4): NAGVMQNPRHLVRRRGQEARLRCSPMKGHSHVYWYRQLPEEGLKFMVYLQKENIIDESGMPKERFSAEFPKEGPSILRIQQVVRGDSAAYFCASSPEQGRGEKLFFGSGTQLSVL.

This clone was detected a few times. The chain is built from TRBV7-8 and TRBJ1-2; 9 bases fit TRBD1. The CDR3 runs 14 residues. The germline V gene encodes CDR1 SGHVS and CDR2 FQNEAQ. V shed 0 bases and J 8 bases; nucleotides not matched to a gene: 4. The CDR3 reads CASSLAGQGGGYTF. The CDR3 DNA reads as TGTGCCAGCAGCTTAGCGGGACAGGGTGGGGGCTACACCTTC. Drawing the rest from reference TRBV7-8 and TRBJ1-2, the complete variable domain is GAGVSQSPRYKVAKRGQDVALRCDPISGHVSLFWYQQALGQGPEFLTYFQNEAQLDKSGLPSDRFFAERPEGSVSTLKIQRTQQEDSAVYLCASSLAGQGGGYTFGSGTRLTVV.

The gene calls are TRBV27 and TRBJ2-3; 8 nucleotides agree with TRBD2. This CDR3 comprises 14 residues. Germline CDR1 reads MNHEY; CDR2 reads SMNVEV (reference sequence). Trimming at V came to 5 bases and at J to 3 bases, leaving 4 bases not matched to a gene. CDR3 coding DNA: TGTGCCAGCAGTACTAGCGGACCTACAGATACGCAGTATTTT. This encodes CASSTSGPTDTQYF.

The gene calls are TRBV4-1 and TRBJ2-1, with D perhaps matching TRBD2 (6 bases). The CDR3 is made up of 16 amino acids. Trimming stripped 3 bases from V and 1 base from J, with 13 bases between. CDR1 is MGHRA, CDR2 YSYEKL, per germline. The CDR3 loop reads CASSQRGGTSYNEQFF. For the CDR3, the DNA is TGCGCCAGCAGCCAGAGAGGCGGGACTTCCTACAATGAGCAGTTCTTC.